This TCR beta chain was identified in a study of cytomegalovirus exposure and HLA in healthy donors. Worth noting for this clone: Its antigen is not identified.

The V end lost 3 bases, the J end lost 9 bases, and 12 bases lay between the germline ends. Looked up from germline, CDR1 is LNHNV and CDR2 is YYDKDF (reference sequence). The CDR3 has 13 amino acids. PCR employed 60 Vbeta and 13 Jbeta primers. Sequencing used immunoSEQ multiplex PCR; TCRdb keeps in-frame clones, though not all of them. The profile shows approximately 77,000 clones, around two thirds of them singletons. Study-wide results and caveats: Compared with the roughly 700-donor mean, an Asian-associated ancestry cluster reportedly had fewer N-insertions, according to a later analysis. For most subjects, TCR beta sequences were reported to predict HLA-A and HLA-B alleles with accuracy. Cytomegalovirus status was reportedly diagnosed by the classifier with high sensitivity and specificity. When presence/absence was analysed, sequencing depth was taken to be roughly uniform across donors.

The chain joins TRBV15 to TRBJ1-5; D is unresolved. This receptor was taken from a man aged 55 to 69 in good health and CMV-seropositive. The sample consisted of PBMCs. In DNA, the CDR3 is TGTGCCACCAGCAGCGGAGAAGCGGGGCCCCAGCATTTT. Translating it yields CATSSGEAGPQHF.